A selection of T cell receptor beta chains follows, all from one sample in a study of T cell responses to AZD1222 COVID-19 vaccine. Sequenced by immunoSEQ multiplex PCR; TCRdb stores in-frame clones only, minus some. This table has about 100,000 clones, about 88% appearing once. Here the sequenced sample was peripheral blood, taken on day 0 of AZD1222 vaccination. The receptors derive from an adult in good health. Both conserved end residues are part of each CDR3. A D gene is named only where the DNA matches it firmly. Not every row has a clone size; where given, it reads once, few, many or a size class.

clone_size j_call d_call v_call cdr3_length cdr3_nt cdr3_aa
NA TRBJ1-2 NA TRBV5-1 12 TGCGCCAGCAGCTCGGGACTTTATGGCTACACCTTC CASSSGLYGYTF
NA TRBJ1-5 NA TRBV19 14 TGTGCCAGTAGTATGAGGGTCTACAATCAGCCCCAGCATTTT CASSMRVYNQPQHF
NA TRBJ2-1 TRBD2 TRBV4-3 16 TGCGCCAGCAGCCAAGATTTGGGGGGGTTGATGGCTGAGCAGTTCTTC CASSQDLGGLMAEQFF
NA TRBJ2-7 NA TRBV6-5 13 TGTGCCAGCAGTTACCTGGCAACCTACGAGCAGTACTTC CASSYLATYEQYF
NA TRBJ2-1 TRBD2 TRBV7-6 16 TGTGCCAGCAGCTTACAAGAGCAGCGGGGGTCCTCGGAGCAGTTCTTC CASSLQEQRGSSEQFF
once TRBJ1-5 TRBD1 TRBV7-9 15 TGTGCCAGCAGCCGGACAGGAGATAGCAATCAGCCCCAGCATTTT CASSRTGDSNQPQHF
once TRBJ1-2 NA TRBV15 13 TGTGCCACCAGCGATGAAGAGGGGTATGGCTACACCTTC CATSDEEGYGYTF
few TRBJ2-7 TRBD2 TRBV7-2 16 TGTGCCAGCAGCCCCTTTTTTAGCGGGGGGGAATACGAGCAGTACTTC CASSPFFSGGEYEQYF
NA TRBJ1-5 NA TRBV19 15 TGTGCCAGTAGGGCCCGCAGGGGCGACAATCAGCCCCAGCATTTT CASRARRGDNQPQHF
NA TRBJ2-5 NA TRBV12-5 13 TGTGCTAGTGGTTTGGTAGGGGGGAAGACCCAGTACTTC CASGLVGGKTQYF
NA TRBJ2-7 NA TRBV9 15 TGTGCCAGCAGCGTAGGGGTAGGGCTTACCTACGAGCAGTACTTC CASSVGVGLTYEQYF
once TRBJ1-2 NA TRBV2 14 TGTGCCAGCAGAAGGGTCACCAATAACTATGGCTACACCTTC CASRRVTNNYGYTF
NA TRBJ2-7 TRBD1 TRBV5-1 14 TGCGCCAGCAGCTTGGGACAGGGATTCGACGAGCAGTACTTC CASSLGQGFDEQYF
few TRBJ1-6 NA TRBV11-3 13 TGTGCCAGCAGCTTGCAGGAAAATTCACCCCTCCACTTT CASSLQENSPLHF
NA TRBJ1-2 NA TRBV5-1 16 TGCGCCAGCAGCACGGACAGTGATCGGGCTAACTATGGCTACACCTTC CASSTDSDRANYGYTF
NA TRBJ1-2 NA TRBV6-5 15 TGTGCCAGCAGTTACTCGAAGTTGGACAGCTATGGCTACACCTTC CASSYSKLDSYGYTF
NA TRBJ1-1 NA TRBV19 14 TGTGCCAGTAGTATAGGTTCGGGGGGAGCTGAAGCTTTCTTT CASSIGSGGAEAFF
once TRBJ2-1 NA TRBV12-5 17 TGTGCTAGTGGTTCGCTTTCAGTCCTAAGCTCCTACAATGAGCAGTTCTTC CASGSLSVLSSYNEQFF
NA TRBJ1-3 NA TRBV7-2 15 TGTGCCAGCAGCTTCAGCAAGGGGACCGGAAACACCATATATTTT CASSFSKGTGNTIYF
NA TRBJ2-4 NA TRBV6-6 14 TGTGCCAGCGTTCTAGGTGGAGCCAAAAACATTCAGTACTTC CASVLGGAKNIQYF
NA TRBJ2-2 TRBD2 TRBV13 17 TGTGCCAGCAGCCCCCGCGGGGGGGGGCCCGACACCGGGGAGCTGTTTTTT CASSPRGGGPDTGELFF
NA TRBJ1-2 NA TRBV30 15 TGTGCCTGGAGTGTCTTGGACTTCTCAAAATATGGCTACACCTTC CAWSVLDFSKYGYTF
NA TRBJ1-6 NA TRBV14 14 TGTGCCAGCAGCCAAGGAATGGGACGGCAGCCCCTCCACTTT CASSQGMGRQPLHF
NA TRBJ2-7 TRBD1 TRBV19 14 TGTGCCAGTAGTATTGGACAGGGTGCCTACGAGCAGTACTTC CASSIGQGAYEQYF
NA TRBJ1-6 NA TRBV9 14 TGTGCCAGCAGCGTAGGTTCGGGGAATTCACCCCTCCACTTT CASSVGSGNSPLHF
NA TRBJ2-5 NA TRBV11-3 13 TGTGCCAGCAGCTTATGGGGCGAGGAGACCCAGTACTTC CASSLWGEETQYF
NA TRBJ2-7 NA TRBV12-5 15 TGTGCTAGTGGCTCAACCCGCCTGAGTACCTACGAGCAGTACTTC CASGSTRLSTYEQYF
NA TRBJ2-5 NA TRBV7-9 16 TGTGCCAGCAGCTACATAATACAGGGTGATCCACCGGTCCAGTACTTC CASSYIIQGDPPVQYF
once TRBJ2-1 TRBD2 TRBV7-3 21 TGTGCCAGCAGCTTGCGGGGGCCGGGACTAGCTCTGAATTTACCCTACAATGAGCAGTTCTTC CASSLRGPGLALNLPYNEQFF
NA TRBJ1-5 TRBD1 TRBV6-5 15 TGTGCCAGCGGATGGGACAGAGCTAACAATCAGCCCCAGCATTTT CASGWDRANNQPQHF
NA TRBJ1-5 NA TRBV30 16 TGTGCCTGGAGTCCCTCGCCGGGAGTGGGCAATCAGCCCCAGCATTTT CAWSPSPGVGNQPQHF
NA TRBJ1-2 NA TRBV5-1 16 TGCGCCAGCAGCTCGGGGGGCGTGCAGTCCTCTGGAGGCTACACCTTC CASSSGGVQSSGGYTF
NA TRBJ1-1 NA TRBV7-9 13 TGTGCCAGCAGCTTAGATCCGAAGCGTGAAGCTTTCTTT CASSLDPKREAFF
NA TRBJ1-1 NA TRBV2 13 TGTGCCAGCAGTGAGGGTCTGAACACTGAAGCTTTCTTT CASSEGLNTEAFF
NA TRBJ1-2 TRBD1 TRBV6-6 12 TGTGCCAGCAGCCACGACAGGGGCGGCTACACCTTC CASSHDRGGYTF
NA TRBJ1-3 NA TRBV9 14 TGTGCCAGTGCCCAGGGGAGCTCTGGAAACACCATATATTTT CASAQGSSGNTIYF
NA TRBJ1-1 NA TRBV7-2 13 TGTGCCAGCAGAGGACGGTTGAACACTGAAGCTTTCTTT CASRGRLNTEAFF
NA TRBJ1-4 NA TRBV12-2 12 TGTGCAAGCCGGATCGGCAGGGGAAAACTGTTTTTT CASRIGRGKLFF
NA TRBJ1-5 NA TRBV7-6 13 TGTGCCAGCAGCTCCTCCTTATCTGAGCCCCAGCATTTT CASSSSLSEPQHF
few TRBJ1-5 NA TRBV28 15 TGTGCCAGCAGTTCAGGAGGCGGGAAGAATCAGCCCCAGCATTTT CASSSGGGKNQPQHF
NA TRBJ1-5 NA TRBV7-9 15 TGTGCCAGCAGCTCCGAGGGGTCTTGGAATCAGCCCCAGCATTTT CASSSEGSWNQPQHF
NA TRBJ2-7 NA TRBV11-3 15 TGTGCCAGCAGCACAACCCGGGACGTAGCCTACGAGCAGTACTTC CASSTTRDVAYEQYF
once TRBJ2-7 TRBD1 TRBV20-1 13 TGCAGTGCTAGTTCCGACAGGGGTGGGGAGCAGTACTTC CSASSDRGGEQYF
NA TRBJ2-3 NA TRBV7-2 12 TGTGCCAGCAGCTTAGACAGAGATACGCAGTATTTT CASSLDRDTQYF
NA TRBJ1-6 NA TRBV7-3 15 TGTGCCAGCAGCTTAACGCACGGATATAATTCACCCCTCCACTTT CASSLTHGYNSPLHF
NA TRBJ1-1 NA TRBV15 14 TGTGCCACCAGCCTAGGAGGGTGGAACACTGAAGCTTTCTTT CATSLGGWNTEAFF
NA TRBJ1-4 TRBD1 TRBV4-1 15 TGCGCCAGCAGCCAGGCAGGGGGCACTAATGAAAAACTGTTTTTT CASSQAGGTNEKLFF
NA TRBJ2-7 NA TRBV10-1 13 TGCGCCAGCAGTGAGGAGGTGGCCGGCGAGCAGTACTTC CASSEEVAGEQYF
NA TRBJ2-1 NA TRBV15 15 TGTGCCACCAGCAATCAGGGGGGCCGATACAATGAGCAGTTCTTC CATSNQGGRYNEQFF
NA TRBJ2-7 NA TRBV7-9 16 TGTGCCAGCAGAAAAGATTCCGGAACAGGGTTTCACGAGCAGTACTTC CASRKDSGTGFHEQYF
NA TRBJ1-1 NA TRBV9 15 TGTGCCAGCAGCCCCCAGGCCAGGCGGGAGACTGAAGCTTTCTTT CASSPQARRETEAFF
NA TRBJ2-2 NA TRBV15 15 TGTGCCACCAGCAGAGAACTCCGACTCCACGGGGAGCTGTTTTTT CATSRELRLHGELFF